This T cell receptor (beta chain) was documented in a study of blood T cell repertoires in COVID-19. This table comes from immunoSEQ multiplex PCR, and its TCRdb copy is limited to in-frame clones, with some not included. The sample lists around 54,000 clones, more than 80% seen once, with 2.2% in the top ten. Germline V CDR1 and CDR2: MNHEY, SMNVEV (reference sequence). V lost 9 bases to trimming and J lost 6 bases, with 18 bases between them. This CDR3 spans 13 amino acids. The origin of this receptor is a human donor in a cohort sampled during active COVID-19. The sequenced sample was peripheral blood. The V gene is TRBV27, the J gene TRBJ2-7; D unresolved. CDR3 residues: CASQSSLDGEQYF. The CDR3 DNA reads as TGTGCCAGTCAGTCCTCCCTTGATGGCGAGCAGTACTTC.